This section outlines one T cell receptor beta chain sequence together with its context. J was trimmed by 1 base and V by 5 bases; bases with no gene match: 6. This CDR3 region has 17 residues. Per germline, CDR1 SGHVS and CDR2 FQNEAQ. TCRdb ran MiXCR on the 5' RACE reads and lists one entry per CDR3 protein. The table has roughly 310,000 distinct CDR3 sequences, 8.5% to 10% seen once; the top ten hold more than 15%. This entry belongs to a study of T cells after yellow fever vaccination. Across the study: SMART-Seq v4 Ultra Low Input prepared libraries from low-cell fractions.

Sequenced here: PBMCs, sampled on the day of the first yellow fever vaccination. This receptor was identified in a man between 18 and 29 years old who received the YFV17D yellow fever vaccine. The chain has TRBV7-8 and TRBJ2-6; 9 bases map to TRBD1. CDR3 nucleotides: TGTGCCAGCAGCACAGGGACAGGGCTGTCTGGGGCCAACGTCCTGACTTTC. Amino acids: CASSTGTGLSGANVLTF.